This TCR beta chain was found in a study of T-cell memory formation after mild COVID-19. TCRdb re-called the 5' RACE reads with MiXCR, one entry per CDR3 protein. Of 150,000 or so distinct CDR3 sequences in the sample, about 28% were seen once. The receptor comes from an adult woman who had mild COVID-19 (a few samples of this study predate the infection). Cell type and time point are not known. The sample was PBMCs or a T cell subset sorted from them (not recorded which).

As DNA, the CDR3 is TGTGCCATCAGTGAGTCGAAGGCTGGGACACACTATGGCTACACCTTC. Encoded protein: CAISESKAGTHYGYTF. The rearrangement uses TRBV10-3 and TRBJ1-2; weak D call: TRBD1 (6 bases). The V gene lost 0 bases and the J gene lost 3 bases, with 14 bases spanning the gap. CDR1 is ENHRY and CDR2 is SYGVKD in the germline V gene. The CDR3 covers 16 residues.